This T cell receptor (beta chain) was documented in a study of T cell responses to AZD1222 COVID-19 vaccine. Study-level points and caveats: Donors skewed white British and female; clonal diversity was possibly underestimated. Two AZD1222 doses significantly raised spike-specific TCR breadth and depth over controls.

The assay was immunoSEQ multiplex PCR, and TCRdb's table has in-frame clones only and misses some. The sample has 95,000 to 150,000 clones, roughly 88% seen once; the top ten hold about 29%. CDR3 length: 20 residues. CDR1 and CDR2 from the germline V gene are MNHEY and SVGEGT. Trimming at V came to 0 bases and at J to 1 base, leaving 7 bases not matched to a gene. Concerning this clone itself: The antigen is not known.

The source was peripheral blood, collected 28 days after the second AZD1222 dose. The sequence was obtained from an adult who received the AZD1222 COVID-19 vaccine. The rearrangement uses TRBV6-2 or TRBV6-3 and TRBJ2-3; 16 bases map to TRBD2. The CDR3 DNA reads as TGTGCCAGCAGTTACTCGATCTCGGGGACTAGCGGGAGGGGCACAGATACGCAGTATTTT. Translated: CASSYSISGTSGRGTDTQYF.